The 31 T cell receptor beta chains below come from one sample, sequenced in a study of T cells in Graves' hyperthyroidism and ophthalmopathy (dated by TCRdb to between 2019 and 2020). Libraries were built with multiplex PCR. TCRdb lists the instrument as Illumina HiSeq 2000. The TCR beta CDR3 regions were amplified from the RNA transcripts. A first-round RT-PCR of the TCR CDR3 used the HTBI primer set with the Qiagen OneStep RT-PCR kit. TCRdb's own reprocessing of the public reads used fastp at Q25 and MiXCR and kept productive beta chains. Each record represents a unique CDR3 protein, reported with the most common genes and DNA among its rows. The sample table records hundreds of thousands of distinct CDR3 sequences; under 45% of these occur just once. Around 32% of the sample is taken by the ten largest. The sequenced material came from blood. All receptors come from a woman aged 35 to 49 with Graves' hyperthyroidism.

The V gene is TRBV24-1, the J gene TRBJ1-4, with a possible D match to TRBD1 (5 bases). There are 15 residues in the CDR3. The V gene's germline CDR1 is KGHDR and CDR2 SFDVKD. The V end lost 2 bases, the J end lost 6 bases, and 12 bases lay between the germline ends. CDR3: CATSDSTAGDEKLFF. Here the CDR3 DNA reads TGTGCCACCAGTGATTCAACGGCGGGGGATGAAAAACTGTTTTTT.

This clonotype was seen ten or more times. The V gene is TRBV2, the J gene TRBJ2-2, with D uncertain. The CDR3 runs 13 residues. CDR1 SNHLY and CDR2 FYNNEI come from the germline V gene. V shed 4 bases and J shed 6 bases, with 9 bases lying between them. CDR3 bases: TGTGCCAGCAGTGGAATGGGTCCCGGGGAGCTGTTTTTT. Translating it yields CASSGMGPGELFF.

This clonotype was seen many times. The rearrangement links TRBV9 to TRBJ1-5, with D maybe TRBD1 (5 bases). V shed 2 bases and J shed 0 bases, with 9 bases lying between them. CDR3 size: 15 residues. Germline V gene sequence: CDR1 SGDLS, CDR2 YYNGEE. The CDR3 bases are TGTGCCAGCAGCGTGCAGGGATATAGCAATCAGCCCCAGCATTTT. It codes for CASSVQGYSNQPQHF. The entire variable domain, with the rest obtained from reference TRBV9 and TRBJ1-5, is as follows: DSGVTQTPKHLITATGQRVTLRCSPRSGDLSVYWYQQSLDQGLQFLIQYYNGEERAKGNILERFSAQQFPDLHSELNLSSLELGDSALYFCASSVQGYSNQPQHFGDGTRLSIL.

The rearrangement links TRBV3-1 to TRBJ2-5, with a tentative D call TRBD1 (6 bases). This CDR3 comprises 15 residues. Germline-derived CDR1 and CDR2 are LGHDT and YNNKEL (reference sequence). V lost 0 bases to trimming and J lost 4 bases, with 12 bases between them. CDR3 in DNA: TGTGCCAGCAGCCAAGATTACAGGGAAGGAGAGACCCAGTACTTC. Protein: CASSQDYREGETQYF.

The chain carries TRBV12-3 or TRBV12-4 and TRBJ1-2; 9 bases agree with TRBD1. This CDR3 contains 13 residues. Trimming took 6 bases from V and 5 from J; bases not matched to a gene: 4. The CDR3 is CASRTGGAYGYTF. CDR3 bases: TGTGCCAGCAGAACAGGGGGCGCGTATGGCTACACCTTC.

A few counts support this clonotype. The rearrangement links TRBV20-1 to TRBJ2-7; D may match TRBD1 or TRBD2 (5 bases each). This CDR3 has 15 residues. The germline V gene encodes CDR1 DFQATT and CDR2 SNEGSKA (reference sequence). Trimming took 4 bases from V and 0 from J, leaving 16 bases between them. The CDR3 DNA is TGCAGTGCTATAAGTCCGTCGAGGGGCTCCTACGAGCAGTACTTC. Amino acids: CSAISPSRGSYEQYF.

The V gene is TRBV10-3, the J gene TRBJ2-2; tentative D call: TRBD1 (6 bases). The V end lost 2 bases, the J end lost 10 bases, and 17 bases lay between the germline ends. CDR3 length: 15 residues. Germline-derived CDR1 and CDR2 are ENHRY and SYGVKD. CDR3 loop: CAISERGRGEEELFF. The DNA for the CDR3 is TGTGCCATCAGTGAGAGGGGCAGGGGCGAGGAGGAGCTGTTTTTT.

V usage is TRBV2 and J usage is TRBJ1-1; D remains ambiguous. Trimming took 8 bases from V and 7 from J, leaving 17 bases between them. Germline CDR1 and CDR2: SNHLY and FYNNEI. The CDR3 has 13 residues. Here the CDR3 DNA reads TGTGCCAGCTCACCGAGTGAAGGTGGTGAAGCTTTCTTT. Translated: CASSPSEGGEAFF.

This clonotype was recorded at least ten times. J is TRBJ1-3 and V is TRBV20-1, with a possible D match to TRBD1 (5 bases). Trimming stripped 4 bases from V and 0 bases from J, with 7 bases between. The CDR3 loop spans 13 amino acids. CDR1 and CDR2 from the germline V gene are DFQATT and SNEGSKA (reference sequence). The CDR3 DNA is TGCAGTGCTAACGGGGGCTCTGGAAACACCATATATTTT. Translated: CSANGGSGNTIYF.

This clonotype was counted at least ten times. The chain combines TRBV4-2 with TRBJ1-2, with D uncertain. In germline, CDR1 is LGHNA, CDR2 YNFKEQ. The CDR3 covers 11 residues. Trimming took 0 bases from V and 9 from J, leaving 5 bases between them. The CDR3 spells CASSQDARYTF. The CDR3 nucleotides are TGTGCCAGCAGCCAAGATGCACGCTACACCTTC.

This clonotype was found a few times. The gene calls are TRBV4-3 and TRBJ2-3, with D perhaps TRBD1 (5 bases). The germline V gene encodes CDR1 LGHNA and CDR2 YSLEER. V shed 1 base and J shed 0 bases, with 11 bases lying between them. The CDR3 covers 16 residues. The DNA of the CDR3 is TGCGCCAGCAGCCAAGTAGGGGTGGGGAGCACAGATACGCAGTATTTT. Its translation: CASSQVGVGSTDTQYF.

This clonotype was found a few times. The rearrangement links TRBV7-9 to TRBJ1-1; weak D call: TRBD1 (6 bases). Germline CDR1 is SEHNR and CDR2 is FQNEAQ (reference sequence). This CDR3 is built from 14 residues. Between the trimmed V and J ends, which lost 5 bases and 1 base, there was a span of 11 bases. In DNA, the CDR3 is TGTGCCAGCAGCCACATCAGGGGGAACACTGAAGCTTTCTTT. Its protein product is CASSHIRGNTEAFF. The variable domain in full, with the rest retrieved from reference TRBV7-9 and TRBJ1-1, is DTGVSQNPRHKITKRGQNVTFRCDPISEHNRLYWYRQTLGQGPEFLTYFQNEAQLEKSRLLSDRFSAERPKGSFSTLEIQRTEQGDSAMYLCASSHIRGNTEAFFGQGTRLTVV.

This rearrangement joins TRBV10-2 to TRBJ1-1; D ambiguous. Between the trimmed V and J ends, which lost 8 bases and 3 bases, there was a span of 10 bases. CDR3 size: 12 residues. Germline CDR1 WSHSY, CDR2 SAAADI. CDR3 nucleotides: TGCGCCAGCGGGGTTGGGTACACTGAAGCTTTCTTT. This codes for CASGVGYTEAFF.

This clonotype has ten or more counts. The V gene is TRBV6-5, the J gene TRBJ2-7; TRBD2 agrees at 14 bases. Looked up from germline, CDR1 is MNHEY and CDR2 is SVGAGI. Trimming took 5 bases from V and 4 from J; bases not matched to a gene: 4. This CDR3 comprises 15 residues. The CDR3 DNA follows: TGTGCCAGCAGTCCGACTAGCGGGGGGGTATACGAGCAGTACTTC. It encodes CASSPTSGGVYEQYF.

This clonotype was detected only a few times. The CDR3 nucleotides read TGTGCCAGCAGCTTGGGTCCGGACGGTGAAGCTTTCTTT. Amino acids: CASSLGPDGEAFF. This sequence joins TRBV5-4 and TRBJ1-1; D gene unclear. This CDR3 region has 13 residues. Germline V gene lookup returns CDR1 SGHNT and CDR2 YYREEE (reference sequence). The V end was cut by 0 bases, the J end by 7 bases, with 10 bases between.

In regard to this clonotype: A read error may be the cause here, since a much bigger clone is one base away. This chain uses TRBV7-9 with TRBJ2-7; 8 nucleotides agree with TRBD2. The germline CDR1 and CDR2 sequences are SEHNR and FQNEAQ (reference sequence). The junction had 3 bases not matched to a gene; V was cut back by 6 bases and J by 2 bases. The CDR3 totals 13 residues. CDR3 bases: TGTGCCAGCAGTCGGGAGGGTACCTACGAGCAGTACTTC. Translation: CASSREGTYEQYF.

This clonotype appeared many times. The chain has TRBV29-1 and TRBJ1-5, with unresolved D. Trimming cost V 6 bases and J 0 bases, with 21 bases left between them. CDR1 is SQVTM and CDR2 is ANQGSEA in the germline V gene. The CDR3 extends over 17 amino acids. CDR3 sequence: CSVGRRILGVSNQPQHF. DNA for the CDR3: TGCAGCGTGGGGAGGCGGATACTGGGAGTTAGCAATCAGCCCCAGCATTTT. The variable domain in full, with the rest retrieved from reference TRBV29-1 and TRBJ1-5, is SAVISQKPSRDICQRGTSLTIQCQVDSQVTMMFWYRQQPGQSLTLIATANQGSEATYESGFVIDKFPISRPNLTFSTLTVSNMSPEDSSIYLCSVGRRILGVSNQPQHFGDGTRLSIL.

At least ten counts were recorded for this clonotype. V gene TRBV15 combines with J gene TRBJ2-5; TRBD2 agrees at 8 bases. V lost 1 base, J lost 3 bases, and 7 bases stayed unmatched. CDR1 is LNHNV, CDR2 YYDKDF, per germline (reference sequence). The CDR3 has 16 residues. In DNA, the CDR3 is TGTGCCACCAGCAGAGGCCAGACTAGCGTTAAAGAGACCCAGTACTTC. Encoded protein: CATSRGQTSVKETQYF.

This clonotype came up many times. The chain links TRBV6-6 to TRBJ1-4; TRBD1 matches 7 bases. V was clipped by 6 bases and J by 4 bases; unmatched bases: 5. The CDR3 spans 14 residues. Germline V lookup: CDR1 MNHNY, CDR2 SVGAGI (reference sequence). CDR3 loop: CASRWTGSNEKLFF. The CDR3 coding sequence is TGTGCCAGCAGATGGACAGGAAGTAATGAAAAACTGTTTTTT.

This clonotype was counted at least ten times. The chain combines TRBV7-9 with TRBJ1-2, with D possibly being TRBD1 (6 bases). Trimming left V 4 bases short and J 6 bases short, with 15 bases between. From germline, CDR1 is SEHNR and CDR2 FQNEAQ (reference sequence). The CDR3 sequence is 14 residues long. The CDR3 bases are TGTGCCAGCAGCTCATCAGACAGGCCTGATGGCTACACCTTC. Its protein is CASSSSDRPDGYTF.

The genes are TRBV4-3 and TRBJ1-2; D is uncertain. Germline values: CDR1 LGHNA, CDR2 YSLEER. CDR3 length equals 11 residues. With 1 base removed from V and 12 bases from J, the gap between germline ends came to 9 bases. The CDR3 DNA is TGCGCCAGCAGCCAAGGAACGCGAGACACCTTC. As protein: CASSQGTRDTF.

The table lists this clonotype with many counts. The chain joins TRBV5-1 to TRBJ1-1; TRBD1 is a possible D gene (5 bases). Trimming stripped 1 base from V and 6 bases from J, with 10 bases between. Germline CDR1 reads SGHRS; CDR2 reads YFSETQ. This CDR3 comprises 13 residues. Here the CDR3 reads CASSLSGMAEAFF. The CDR3 bases are TGCGCCAGCAGCTTGTCAGGGATGGCTGAAGCTTTCTTT.

On this clonotype: Since no conserved phenylalanine or tryptophan closes the CDR3, a read error is the likely cause. The chain employs TRBV6-5 and TRBJ2-7; D is uncertain. This CDR3 spans 13 amino acids. V dropped 0 bases and J dropped 3 bases, with 6 bases sitting between them. Germline V gene lookup returns CDR1 MNHEY and CDR2 SVGAGI. As DNA, the CDR3 is TGTGCCAGCAGTTACTCGAAATTCTACGAGCAGTACTAC. As protein: CASSYSKFYEQYY.

The chain combines TRBV6-5 with TRBJ2-5; 11 bases are shared with TRBD2. The CDR3 is made up of 14 amino acids. The germline V gene encodes CDR1 MNHEY and CDR2 SVGAGI. V shed 0 bases and J 11 bases; nucleotides not matched to a gene: 5. The CDR3 region has the DNA TGTGCCAGCAGTTACTCGTCTAGCGGGAGGCCACAGTACTTC. This gives the protein CASSYSSSGRPQYF.

With respect to this clonotype: This may come from a read error, since a much larger clone is one base off. This chain joins TRBV7-4 and TRBJ2-7; D is perhaps TRBD2 (6 bases). Germline V gene sequence: CDR1 SGHVT, CDR2 SQSDAQ. The CDR3 is made up of 14 amino acids. CDR3 nucleotide sequence: TGTGCCAGCAGCTTAGAGGGAGGCCCCTACGAGCGGTACTTC. Translated: CASSLEGGPYERYF.

This clonotype was observed many times. The rearrangement joins TRBV5-8 to TRBJ1-2; D is ambiguous. Germline assignment: CDR1 SGHTS and CDR2 YDEGEE. This CDR3 is 12 amino acids long. V lost 2 bases, J lost 7 bases, and 9 bases lay in between. The DNA of the CDR3 is TGTGCCAGCAGCTTCGACACGACTGGCTACACCTTC. It is translated as CASSFDTTGYTF.

The gene calls are TRBV20-1 and TRBJ2-7; 8 nucleotides line up with TRBD2. Germline lookup yields CDR1 DFQATT and CDR2 SNEGSKA (reference sequence). V lost 0 bases and J lost 6; bases outside the gene matches: 7. This CDR3 region has 14 residues. The CDR3 DNA sequence: TGCAGTGCTAGAGATTTGGGACTAGTCGGCGAGCAGTACTTC. Its translation is CSARDLGLVGEQYF.

V gene TRBV7-9 combines with J gene TRBJ2-7; TRBD1 agrees at 9 bases. This CDR3 has 14 residues. J lost 7 bases, V lost 5 bases, and 9 bases had no gene match. Germline CDR1 is SEHNR and CDR2 is FQNEAQ (reference sequence). The CDR3 is CASSHRDRVFEQYF. Here the CDR3 DNA reads TGTGCCAGCAGCCACCGGGACAGGGTGTTTGAGCAGTACTTC.

The table lists this clonotype with a few counts. The chain couples TRBV7-2 to TRBJ1-3; D not certain. The ends were cut back, 2 bases at V and 0 bases at J, with 14 bases in the middle. The germline V gene encodes CDR1 SGHTA and CDR2 FQGNSA. The CDR3 runs to 17 residues. CDR3 in DNA: TGTGCCAGCAGCTTAACGATTTCGTCTTACTCTGGAAACACCATATATTTT. Translated, it gives CASSLTISSYSGNTIYF. The full variable domain, with the rest looked up from reference TRBV7-2 and TRBJ1-3, is GAGVSQSPSNKVTEKGKDVELRCDPISGHTALYWYRQSLGQGLEFLIYFQGNSAPDKSGLPSDRFSAERTGGSVSTLTIQRTQQEDSAVYLCASSLTISSYSGNTIYFGEGSWLTVV.

The table lists this clonotype with a few counts. This chain connects TRBV19 to TRBJ1-5; 7 nucleotides line up with TRBD1. CDR1 and CDR2 (germline): LNHDA, SQIVND (reference sequence). The trim removed 9 bases at V and 2 bases at J, leaving 16 bases unmatched. The CDR3 covers 17 residues. CDR3 in DNA: TGTGCCAGCAGCGCCCCGACAGGGAAGAGCGGCAATCAGCCCCAGCATTTT. This gives the protein CASSAPTGKSGNQPQHF.

The CDR3 DNA reads as TGTGCCAGCAGGCCAATCCGTGAAGGGGTCACAGATACGCAGTATTTT. It yields the protein CASRPIREGVTDTQYF. The rearrangement joins TRBV14 to TRBJ2-3, with D tentatively TRBD1 (5 bases). The germline V gene has CDR1 SGHDN and CDR2 FVKESK. There are 16 residues in the CDR3. The V and J ends lost 6 bases and 2 bases respectively, with 18 bases between them. Filled out from reference TRBV14 and TRBJ2-3, the complete variable domain reads EAGVTQFPSHSVIEKGQTVTLRCDPISGHDNLYWYRRVMGKEIKFLLHFVKESKQDESGMPNNRFLAERTGGTYSTLKVQPAELEDSGVYFCASRPIREGVTDTQYFGPGTRLTVL.